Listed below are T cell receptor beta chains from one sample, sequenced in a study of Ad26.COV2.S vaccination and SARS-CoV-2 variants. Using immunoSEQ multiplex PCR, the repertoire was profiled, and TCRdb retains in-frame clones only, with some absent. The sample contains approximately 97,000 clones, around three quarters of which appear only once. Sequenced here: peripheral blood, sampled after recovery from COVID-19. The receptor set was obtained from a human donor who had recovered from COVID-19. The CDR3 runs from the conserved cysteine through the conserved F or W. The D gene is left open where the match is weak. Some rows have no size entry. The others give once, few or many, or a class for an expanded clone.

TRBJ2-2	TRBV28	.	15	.	TGTGCCACACGTACAGGAGGGGAAGGAACCGGGGAGCTGTTTTTT	CATRTGGEGTGELFF
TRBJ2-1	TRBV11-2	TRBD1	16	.	TGTGCCAACAGCTTAGACTCCGGGACAGGCATGAATGAGCAGTTCTTC	CANSLDSGTGMNEQFF
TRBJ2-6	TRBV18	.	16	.	TGTGCCAGCTCACTAGGGGGTGGCTCTGGGGCCAACGTCCTGACTTTC	CASSLGGGSGANVLTF
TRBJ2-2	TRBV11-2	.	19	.	TGTGCCAGCAGCTTAGGGTTTTTTTTTGGACGGTCGAACACCGGGGAGCTGTTTTTT	CASSLGFFFGRSNTGELFF
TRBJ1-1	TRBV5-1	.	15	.	TGCGCCAGCAGCTTAAACCAGGGAAAGAACACTGAAGCTTTCTTT	CASSLNQGKNTEAFF
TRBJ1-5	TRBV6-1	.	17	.	TGTGCCAGCAGTGAAATATTTGGGGCAGGGACTAATCAGCCCCAGCATTTT	CASSEIFGAGTNQPQHF
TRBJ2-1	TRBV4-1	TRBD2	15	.	TGCGCCAGCAGCCAGGCCAGGACTAGCCGGAGTGAGCAGTTCTTC	CASSQARTSRSEQFF
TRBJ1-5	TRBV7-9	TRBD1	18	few	TGTGCCAGCAGCTTAGGTGGGGCAGGGGGTATTTTCAATCAGCCCCAGCATTTT	CASSLGGAGGIFNQPQHF
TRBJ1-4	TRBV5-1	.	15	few	TGCGCCAGCAGCTTAGGGGTGGACGTCTTCGAAAAACTGTTTTTT	CASSLGVDVFEKLFF
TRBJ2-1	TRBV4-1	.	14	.	TGCGCCAGCAGCCAAGTTTCAGGGAACAATGAGCAGTTCTTC	CASSQVSGNNEQFF
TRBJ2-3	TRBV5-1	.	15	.	TGCGCCAGCAGCATCCGATGGCGGGCCGCAGATACGCAGTATTTT	CASSIRWRAADTQYF
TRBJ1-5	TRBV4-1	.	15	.	TGCGCCAGCAGCCAAGACAGTGGAAGGAGACAGCCCCAGCATTTT	CASSQDSGRRQPQHF
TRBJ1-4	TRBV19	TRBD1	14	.	TGTGCCAGTAGTCCGCGGACAGGGGATGAAAAACTGTTTTTT	CASSPRTGDEKLFF
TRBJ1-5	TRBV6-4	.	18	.	TGTGCCAGCAGCCGCGGGGTAAGGGGAGGCCGTAGCAATCAGCCCCAGCATTTT	CASSRGVRGGRSNQPQHF
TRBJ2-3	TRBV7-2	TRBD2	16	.	TGTGCCAGCAGCAGGGGACTAGCGACTAGCACAGATACGCAGTATTTT	CASSRGLATSTDTQYF
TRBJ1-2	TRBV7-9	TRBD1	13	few	TGTGCCAGCAGCCCGCGACAGGGGTATGGCTACACCTTC	CASSPRQGYGYTF
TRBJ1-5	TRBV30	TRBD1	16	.	TGTGCCTGGAGCGAAGGGGCAGGGGGCGGTCAACAGCCCCAGCATTTT	CAWSEGAGGGQQPQHF
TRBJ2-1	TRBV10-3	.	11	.	TGTGCCATCAGGTTCGAGGATGAGCAGTTCTTC	CAIRFEDEQFF
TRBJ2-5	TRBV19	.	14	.	TGTGCCAGTAGCTCCCCAGGGTCCCAAGAGACCCAGTACTTC	CASSSPGSQETQYF
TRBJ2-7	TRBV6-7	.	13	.	TGTGCCAGCACTTACAGGGTTATCGACGAGCAGTACTTC	CASTYRVIDEQYF
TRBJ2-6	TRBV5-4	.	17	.	TGTGCCAGCAGCTTGGGGCAGGGAAGGGCTGGGGCCAACGTCCTGACTTTC	CASSLGQGRAGANVLTF
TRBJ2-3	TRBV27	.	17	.	TGTGCCAGCAGTTTATCTGGGCAGCCAAGATTCACAGATACGCAGTATTTT	CASSLSGQPRFTDTQYF
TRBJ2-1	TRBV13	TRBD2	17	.	TGTGCCAGCAGCTTAGGCGGACTAGCGGGGGGGCTTGGTGAGCAGTTCTTC	CASSLGGLAGGLGEQFF